The clone carrying this T cell receptor beta chain was observed at least ten times. Its cognate antigen is unknown. Documented time point: blood at routine non-recurrence follow-up after resection. Sequencing was performed on whole RNA extracted from tumor and nontumor lung tissue, or from frozen PBMC, and the material was left unsorted. Every individual TCR cDNA molecule carried its own unique molecular identifier, which allowed correction of PCR and sequencing errors. TCRdb processed the 5' RACE reads anew with MiXCR; each CDR3 protein has one entry. The sample has tens of thousands of distinct CDR3 sequences, 6.5% to 9.5% seen once. This entry is derived from a study of spatial heterogeneity in lung cancer. The overall study: Raw-read counts averaged over ten per unique TCR and UMI combination. Notes on the study in general: Tumor TCRs that were ubiquitous and expanded showed up in blood more at resection than follow-up.

The ends were cut back, 3 bases at V and 4 bases at J, with 9 bases in the middle. CDR3 size: 12 residues. CDR1 SQVTM and CDR2 ANQGSEA come from the germline V gene. The source material was PBMCs, sampled at follow-up. V usage is TRBV29-1 and J usage is TRBJ1-1; a weak D match, TRBD1 (6 bases). The clonotype originates from a male donor with early-stage non-small cell lung cancer. The CDR3 protein is CSVDRGSTEAFF. CDR3 in DNA: TGCAGCGTTGACAGGGGAAGCACTGAAGCTTTCTTT.